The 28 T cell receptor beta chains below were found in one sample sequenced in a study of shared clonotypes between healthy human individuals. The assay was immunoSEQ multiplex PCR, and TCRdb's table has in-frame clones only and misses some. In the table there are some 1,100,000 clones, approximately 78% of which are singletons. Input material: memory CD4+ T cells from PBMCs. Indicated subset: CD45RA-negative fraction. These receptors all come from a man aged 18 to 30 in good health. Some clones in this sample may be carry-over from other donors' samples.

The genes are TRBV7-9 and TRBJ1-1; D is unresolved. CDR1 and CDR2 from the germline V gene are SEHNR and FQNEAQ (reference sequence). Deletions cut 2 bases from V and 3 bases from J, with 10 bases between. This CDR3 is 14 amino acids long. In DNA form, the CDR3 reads TGTGCCAGCAGCTTAACGTCCGGGTACACTGAAGCTTTCTTT. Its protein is CASSLTSGYTEAFF.

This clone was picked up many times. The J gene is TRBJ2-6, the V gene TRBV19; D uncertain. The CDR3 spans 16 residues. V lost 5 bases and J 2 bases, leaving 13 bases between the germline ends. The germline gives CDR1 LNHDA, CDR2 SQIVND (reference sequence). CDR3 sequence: CASSPGPYPGANVLTF. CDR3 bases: TGTGCCAGTAGTCCAGGACCTTATCCTGGGGCCAACGTCCTGACTTTC.

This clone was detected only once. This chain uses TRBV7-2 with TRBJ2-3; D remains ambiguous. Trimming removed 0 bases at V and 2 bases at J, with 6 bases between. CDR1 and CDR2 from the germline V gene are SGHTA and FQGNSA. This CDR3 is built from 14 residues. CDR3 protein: CASSLARSTDTQYF. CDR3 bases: TGTGCCAGCAGCTTAGCACGCTCCACAGATACGCAGTATTTT.

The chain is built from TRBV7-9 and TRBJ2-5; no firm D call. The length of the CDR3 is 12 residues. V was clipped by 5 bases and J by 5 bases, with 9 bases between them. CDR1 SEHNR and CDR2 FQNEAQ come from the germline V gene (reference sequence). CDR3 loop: CASSPVMETQYF. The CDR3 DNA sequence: TGTGCCAGCAGCCCCGTGATGGAGACCCAGTACTTC.

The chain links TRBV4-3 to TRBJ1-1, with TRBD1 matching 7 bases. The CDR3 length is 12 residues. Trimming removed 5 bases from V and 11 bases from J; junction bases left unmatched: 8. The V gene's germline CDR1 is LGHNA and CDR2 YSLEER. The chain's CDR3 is CASSSDREYAFF. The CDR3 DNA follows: TGCGCCAGCAGCTCCGACAGGGAGTACGCTTTCTTT.

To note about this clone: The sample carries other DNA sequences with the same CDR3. CDR3 nucleotide sequence: TGCAGCGCAGGGACAGGGGTTGTCTATGGCTACACCTTC. This sequence encodes CSAGTGVVYGYTF. The rearrangement joins TRBV29-1 to TRBJ1-2, with TRBD1 identical over 10 bases. Germline trimming cut 7 bases from V and 4 bases from J; bases unmatched to any gene: 6. The CDR3 is 13 amino acids. In germline, CDR1 is SQVTM, CDR2 ANQGSEA.

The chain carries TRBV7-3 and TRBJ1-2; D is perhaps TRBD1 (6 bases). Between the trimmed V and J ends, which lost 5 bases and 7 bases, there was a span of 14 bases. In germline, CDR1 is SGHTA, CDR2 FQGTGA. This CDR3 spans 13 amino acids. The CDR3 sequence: CASSTIGGAGYTF. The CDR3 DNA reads TGTGCCAGCAGCACAATAGGGGGAGCTGGCTACACCTTC.

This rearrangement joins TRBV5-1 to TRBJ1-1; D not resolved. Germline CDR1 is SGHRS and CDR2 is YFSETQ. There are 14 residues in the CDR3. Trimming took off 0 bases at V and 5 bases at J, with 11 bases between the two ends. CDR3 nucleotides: TGCGCCAGCAGCTTGGATGGAGGAAGTACTGAAGCTTTCTTT. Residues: CASSLDGGSTEAFF.

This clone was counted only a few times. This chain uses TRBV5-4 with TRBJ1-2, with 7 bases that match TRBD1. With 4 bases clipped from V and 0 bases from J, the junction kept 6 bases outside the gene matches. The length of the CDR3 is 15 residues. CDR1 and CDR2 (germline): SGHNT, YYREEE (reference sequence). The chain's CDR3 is CASSKWDRSNYGYTF. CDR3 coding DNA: TGTGCCAGCAGCAAATGGGACAGATCTAACTATGGCTACACCTTC.

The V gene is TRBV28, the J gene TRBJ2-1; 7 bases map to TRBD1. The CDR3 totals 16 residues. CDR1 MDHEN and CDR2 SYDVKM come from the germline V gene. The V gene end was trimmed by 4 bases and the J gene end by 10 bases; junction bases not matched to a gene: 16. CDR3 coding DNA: TGTGCCAGCAGTTCCTTACCTCCGACAGGGCCCCAGGAGCAGTTCTTC. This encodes CASSSLPPTGPQEQFF.

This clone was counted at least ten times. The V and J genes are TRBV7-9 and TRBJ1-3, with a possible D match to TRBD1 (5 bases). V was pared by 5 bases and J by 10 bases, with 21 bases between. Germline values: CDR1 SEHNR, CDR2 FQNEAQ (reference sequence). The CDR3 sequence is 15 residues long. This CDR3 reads CASSRSGQRGLTIYF. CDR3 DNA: TGTGCCAGCAGCCGGTCGGGCCAAAGGGGCCTAACCATATATTTT.

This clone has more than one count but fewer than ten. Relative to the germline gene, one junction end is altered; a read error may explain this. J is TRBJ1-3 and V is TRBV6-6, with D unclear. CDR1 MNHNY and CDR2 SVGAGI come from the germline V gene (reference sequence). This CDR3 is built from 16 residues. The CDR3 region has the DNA TGTGCCAGCAGTTTCCCCTTTTCCCACCCTGGGAACACCATATATTTT. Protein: CASSFPFSHPGNTIYF.

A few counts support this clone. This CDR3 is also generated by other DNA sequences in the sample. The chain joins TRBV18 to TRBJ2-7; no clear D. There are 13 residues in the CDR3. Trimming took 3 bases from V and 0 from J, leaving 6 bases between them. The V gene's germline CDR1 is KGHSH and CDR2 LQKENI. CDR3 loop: CASSPSLSYEQYF. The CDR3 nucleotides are TGTGCCAGCTCACCTAGTCTCTCCTACGAGCAGTACTTC.

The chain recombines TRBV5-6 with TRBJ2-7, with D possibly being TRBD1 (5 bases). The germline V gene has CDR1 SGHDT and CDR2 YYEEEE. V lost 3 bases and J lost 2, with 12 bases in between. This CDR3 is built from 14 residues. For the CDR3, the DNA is TGTGCCAGCAGCTGGACACAGAGCACCTACGAGCAGTACTTC. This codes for CASSWTQSTYEQYF.

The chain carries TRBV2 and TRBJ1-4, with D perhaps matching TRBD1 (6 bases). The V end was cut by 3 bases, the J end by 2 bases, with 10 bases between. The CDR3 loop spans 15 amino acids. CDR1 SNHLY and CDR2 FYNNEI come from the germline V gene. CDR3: CASSEGGPTNEKLFF. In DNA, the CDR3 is TGTGCCAGCAGTGAGGGGGGGCCGACTAATGAAAAACTGTTTTTT.

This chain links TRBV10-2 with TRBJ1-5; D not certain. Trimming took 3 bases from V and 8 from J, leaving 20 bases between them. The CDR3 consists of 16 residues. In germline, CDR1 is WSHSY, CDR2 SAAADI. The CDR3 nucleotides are TGCGCCAGCAGTGAAGGAACCGGGAGGAGTTGGGAGCCCCAGCATTTT. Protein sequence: CASSEGTGRSWEPQHF.

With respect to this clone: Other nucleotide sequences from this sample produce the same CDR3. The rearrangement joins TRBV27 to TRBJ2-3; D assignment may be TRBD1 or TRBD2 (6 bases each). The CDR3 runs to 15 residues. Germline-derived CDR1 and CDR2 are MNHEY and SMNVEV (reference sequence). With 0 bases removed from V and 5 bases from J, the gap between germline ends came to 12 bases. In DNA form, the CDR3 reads TGTGCCAGCAGTTTATCCCCGGGGGCCGGAGATACGCAGTATTTT. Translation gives CASSLSPGAGDTQYF.

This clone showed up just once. CDR3 nucleotides: TGCAGTGTACGCGGAGGGACTGAAGCTTTCTTT. Amino acids: CSVRGGTEAFF. The chain has TRBV20-1 and TRBJ1-1, with D unclear. V was trimmed by 7 bases and J by 5 bases, leaving 11 bases between them. Germline CDR1 and CDR2: DFQATT and SNEGSKA (reference sequence). This CDR3 is 11 amino acids long.

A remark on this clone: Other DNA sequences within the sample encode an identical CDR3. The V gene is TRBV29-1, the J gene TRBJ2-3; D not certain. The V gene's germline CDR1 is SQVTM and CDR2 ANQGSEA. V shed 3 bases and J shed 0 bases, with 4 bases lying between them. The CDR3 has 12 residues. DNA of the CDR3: TGCAGCGTTGACCCGAGCACAGATACGCAGTATTTT. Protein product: CSVDPSTDTQYF.

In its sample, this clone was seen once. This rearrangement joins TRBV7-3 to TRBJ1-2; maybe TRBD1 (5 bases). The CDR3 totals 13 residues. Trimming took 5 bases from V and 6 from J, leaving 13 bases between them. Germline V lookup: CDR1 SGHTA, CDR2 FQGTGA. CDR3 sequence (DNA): TGTGCCAGCAGCGGCGGGGCGGGAGATGGCTACACCTTC. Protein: CASSGGAGDGYTF.

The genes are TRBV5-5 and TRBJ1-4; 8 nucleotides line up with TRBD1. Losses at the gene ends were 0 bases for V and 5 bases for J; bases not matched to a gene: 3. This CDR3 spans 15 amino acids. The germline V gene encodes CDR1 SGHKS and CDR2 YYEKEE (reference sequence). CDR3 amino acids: CASSLVGQENEKLFF. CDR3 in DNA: TGTGCCAGCAGCTTGGTGGGACAGGAGAATGAAAAACTGTTTTTT.

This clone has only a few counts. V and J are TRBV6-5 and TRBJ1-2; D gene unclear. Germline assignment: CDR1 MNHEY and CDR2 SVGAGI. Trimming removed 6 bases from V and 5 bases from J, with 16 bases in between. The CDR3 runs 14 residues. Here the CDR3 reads CASSRRRNTYGYTF. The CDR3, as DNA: TGTGCCAGCAGCCGCAGACGGAATACATATGGCTACACCTTC.

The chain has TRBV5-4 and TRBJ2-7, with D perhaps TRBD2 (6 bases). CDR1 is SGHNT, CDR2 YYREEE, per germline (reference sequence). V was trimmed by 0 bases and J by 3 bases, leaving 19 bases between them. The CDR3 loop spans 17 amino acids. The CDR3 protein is CASSLDHRDSPIYEQYF. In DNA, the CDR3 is TGTGCCAGCAGCTTGGACCACCGGGACTCTCCTATCTACGAGCAGTACTTC.

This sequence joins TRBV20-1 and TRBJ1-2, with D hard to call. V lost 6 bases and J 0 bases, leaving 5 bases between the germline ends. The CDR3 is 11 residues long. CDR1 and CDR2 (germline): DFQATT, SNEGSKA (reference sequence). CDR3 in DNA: TGCAGTGCCTATGCTAACTATGGCTACACCTTC. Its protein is CSAYANYGYTF.

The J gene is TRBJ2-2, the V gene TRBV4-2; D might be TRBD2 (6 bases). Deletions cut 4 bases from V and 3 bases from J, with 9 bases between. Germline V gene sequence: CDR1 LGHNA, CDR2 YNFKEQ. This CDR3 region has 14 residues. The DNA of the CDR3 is TGTGCCAGCAGCCGGCCGGGGGACACCGGGGAGCTGTTTTTT. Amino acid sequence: CASSRPGDTGELFF.

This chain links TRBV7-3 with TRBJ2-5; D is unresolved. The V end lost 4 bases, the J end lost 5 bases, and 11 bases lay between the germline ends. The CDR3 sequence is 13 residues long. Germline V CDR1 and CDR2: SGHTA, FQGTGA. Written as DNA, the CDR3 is TGTGCCAGCAGCTACAGCCCCTCGGAGACCCAGTACTTC. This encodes CASSYSPSETQYF.

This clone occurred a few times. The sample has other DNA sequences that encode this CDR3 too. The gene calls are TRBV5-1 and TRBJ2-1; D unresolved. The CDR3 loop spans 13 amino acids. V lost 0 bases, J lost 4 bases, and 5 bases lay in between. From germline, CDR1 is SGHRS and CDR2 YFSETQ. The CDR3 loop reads CASSLGDYNEQFF. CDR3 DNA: TGCGCCAGCAGCTTGGGTGATTACAATGAGCAGTTCTTC.

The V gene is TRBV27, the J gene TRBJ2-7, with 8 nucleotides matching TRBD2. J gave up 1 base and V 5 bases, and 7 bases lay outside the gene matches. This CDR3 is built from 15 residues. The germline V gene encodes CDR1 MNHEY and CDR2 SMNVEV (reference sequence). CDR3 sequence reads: CASSPRLAPSYEQYF. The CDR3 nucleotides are TGTGCCAGCAGTCCCCGACTAGCGCCTTCCTACGAGCAGTACTTC.